The rows below give T cell receptor beta chains drawn from one sample of a study of CD8+CD57+ T cells in acquired aplastic anemia. TCRdb called the reads again in MiXCR, with one record for every CDR3 protein. Among 400,000 to 600,000 distinct CDR3 sequences listed, approximately 32% were seen once. The specimen sequenced was sorted CD4+, CD8+, or CD8+CD57+ T cells (not recorded which) from PBMCs. The receptors originated from a human donor with aplastic anemia. The conserved cysteine and the conserved F or W are not part of the CDR3 here.

J gene,V gene,CDR3 protein
TRBJ1-1,TRBV12-3/TRBV12-4,ASSFEQARTEAF
TRBJ1-1,TRBV7-6,ASSDKDSHTEAF
TRBJ2-6,TRBV2,ATSRGTDVLT
TRBJ1-2,TRBV2,ASSERGAYGYT
TRBJ2-2,TRBV2,ASSIAGASTGELF
TRBJ2-2,TRBV7-7,AIPGPRGSGELF
TRBJ2-7,TRBV20-1,SASTPAKSSYEQY
TRBJ2-3,TRBV9,ARSIPSGRAPDTQY
TRBJ2-1,TRBV19,ASLDRGNEQF
TRBJ2-3,TRBV6-1,ASSSTTPTGVRTDTQY
TRBJ2-2,TRBV3-1,ASSPSLAGEAGELF
TRBJ1-5,TRBV19,ASTLGQHSNQPQH
TRBJ1-3,TRBV11-1,ASSRGTGVLGSGNTTY
TRBJ2-5,TRBV3-1,ASSLSSGWYQETQY
TRBJ2-7,TRBV7-2,ASSVGPSYEQY
TRBJ2-1,TRBV25-1,ASRGVGAGDEQF
TRBJ2-1,TRBV25-1,ASRALSGYSYNEQF
TRBJ2-2,TRBV7-9,ASSLVHLSTATGELF
TRBJ2-2,TRBV7-8,ASSLIGELF
TRBJ2-7,TRBV11-1,ASSLAKVSGQDSYEQY
TRBJ2-5,TRBV20-1,SAINTGTVGETQY
TRBJ1-2,TRBV16,ASSQSKLNYGYT
TRBJ2-7,TRBV5-8,ASRSGAYEQY
TRBJ2-1,TRBV19,ASSLGIYNEQF
TRBJ2-7,TRBV20-1,SARVLAGRDYEQY
TRBJ2-3,TRBV25-1,ASSASGLRDTQY
TRBJ1-1,TRBV2,ASLTGAEAF
TRBJ1-1,TRBV15,ATSRVGPEAF
TRBJ1-3,TRBV11-2,ASSLGPTSSGNTIY
TRBJ2-3,TRBV9,ASSVGSSTDTQY
TRBJ1-2,TRBV12-3/TRBV12-4,ASSIGQLNYT
TRBJ1-5,TRBV20-1,SARGAGNQPQH
TRBJ2-2,TRBV25-1,ASRTNTGELF
TRBJ2-3,TRBV29-1,SAEARGFEDTQY
TRBJ2-2,TRBV27,ASSDYRGYTGELF
TRBJ2-3,TRBV2,ASSYPGQGIDTQY
TRBJ1-5,TRBV29-1,SPDRNGNQPQH
TRBJ2-7,TRBV7-2,ASSPRTSGGYEQY
TRBJ2-7,TRBV5-1,ASSLYWPGQSYEQY
TRBJ1-5,TRBV25-1,ASSEKGGNQPQH
TRBJ1-2,TRBV25-1,ASESGHYGYT
TRBJ2-7,TRBV25-1,ASLAYEQY
TRBJ1-2,TRBV19,ASSFRDSRAGYT
TRBJ2-6,TRBV9,ASSVGPGANVLT
TRBJ1-6,TRBV25-1,ASSEFGNGDSPLH